This TCR beta chain was identified in a study of cytomegalovirus exposure and HLA in healthy donors. Background on the study: The 130 or so validation repertoires used a platform that matched the one used for the 550 to 800 first-cohort repertoires, as a later analysis reported.

Assay: immunoSEQ multiplex PCR; the TCRdb copy retains only in-frame clones and omits some. The sample holds around 300,000 clones; 80% to 90% are singletons and the top ten take roughly 1%. About this clone: The antigen remains unidentified.

Study-wide results and caveats: CMV antigen specificity of a few CMV-associated chains was confirmed in vitro. Among TCR beta chains, those listed as cytomegalovirus-associated numbered some 170.

The receptor was isolated from a woman aged 18-29 years in good health and CMV-seronegative. Sequenced sample: PBMCs.

This CDR3 reads CASSLGSGGASYEQYF. The CDR3 DNA sequence: TGTGCCAGCAGCTTGGGGTCCGGGGGAGCCTCCTACGAGCAGTACTTC. The chain links TRBV5-4 to TRBJ2-7; maybe TRBD2 (6 bases). V lost 0 bases, J lost 0 bases, and 13 bases lay in between. The length of the CDR3 is 16 residues. Germline values: CDR1 SGHNT, CDR2 YYREEE (reference sequence).